This section outlines one T cell receptor beta chain sequence together with its context. This sample is part of a study of T cell responses to AZD1222 COVID-19 vaccine. The repertoire was sequenced with immunoSEQ multiplex PCR; TCRdb's copy has only in-frame clones and lacks some. This table holds some 120,000 clones, around nine tenths found once. Germline CDR1 reads LGHNA; CDR2 reads YNFKEQ. The CDR3 runs 15 residues. Trimming removed 2 bases from V and 3 bases from J, with 13 bases in between. Source: peripheral blood, taken on day 0 of AZD1222 vaccination. The source of this sequence is an adult in good health. The chain carries TRBV4-2 and TRBJ1-1, with D tentatively TRBD1 (5 bases). CDR3 sequence (DNA): TGTGCCAGCAGCCAACCCCAGGGTCTGGACACTGAAGCTTTCTTT. Translating gives CASSQPQGLDTEAFF.